Below are 26 T cell receptor beta chains sequenced from a single sample in a study of T cells in Graves' hyperthyroidism and ophthalmopathy. Authors of the study amplified TCR beta CDR3 regions from RNA transcripts. An initial round of RT-PCR targeting the TCR CDR3 relied on the HTBI primer set. TCRdb analysed the multiplex PCR reads with MiXCR anew, one entry per CDR3 protein. The profile shows 550,000 to 700,000 distinct CDR3 sequences, roughly 14% of them singletons. The specimen was blood. Every receptor here comes from a woman aged 40 to 50 with Graves' ophthalmopathy.

This clonotype was observed at least ten times. V gene TRBV19 combines with J gene TRBJ1-1; 8 nucleotides line up with TRBD1. The CDR3 is 13 residues long. V trimming: 3 bases; J trimming: 4 bases; junction bases outside the gene matches: 1. Looked up from germline, CDR1 is LNHDA and CDR2 is SQIVND (reference sequence). The CDR3 sequence is CASSMTGVTEAFF. The CDR3 DNA reads as TGTGCCAGTAGTATGACAGGGGTCACTGAAGCTTTCTTT.

Ten or more counts support this clonotype. This chain links TRBV30 with TRBJ2-7, with 9 bases matching TRBD1. The CDR3 covers 14 residues. CDR1 and CDR2 (germline): GTSNPN, SVGIG (reference sequence). V was pared by 2 bases and J by 5 bases, with 7 bases of the junction left unmatched. The chain's CDR3 is CAWSSGTGFDEQYF. In DNA form, the CDR3 reads TGTGCCTGGAGTTCCGGGACAGGGTTCGACGAGCAGTACTTC.

V gene TRBV7-9 combines with J gene TRBJ1-6; D is unresolved. Germline CDR1 reads SEHNR; CDR2 reads FQNEAQ (reference sequence). The CDR3 is 14 residues long. The V gene lost 5 bases and the J gene lost 10 bases, with 15 bases spanning the gap. CDR3 in DNA: TGTGCCAGCAGCATAGGCCGTATGCGGTCACCCCTCCACTTT. Translated, it gives CASSIGRMRSPLHF.

This clonotype occurred many times. The V call is TRBV30, the J call TRBJ2-5, with 8 bases aligning to TRBD2. The CDR3 covers 14 residues. CDR1 and CDR2 (germline): GTSNPN, SVGIG (reference sequence). Trimming took 6 bases from V and 4 from J; bases not matched to a gene: 10. The CDR3 coding sequence is TGTGCCTGCACGGGAGGGGGGTTGCGAGAGACCCAGTACTTC. Residues: CACTGGGLRETQYF.

This clonotype came up many times. This rearrangement joins TRBV4-3 to TRBJ2-5; 10 positions match TRBD2. Germline trimming cut 1 base from V and 5 bases from J; bases unmatched to any gene: 7. This CDR3 comprises 16 residues. Germline V gives CDR1 LGHNA, CDR2 YSLEER. This CDR3 is CASSQVGPSGSETQYF. The CDR3 DNA follows: TGCGCCAGCAGCCAAGTTGGGCCTAGCGGGAGCGAGACCCAGTACTTC.

V and J are TRBV4-1 and TRBJ1-3; 7 bases map to TRBD1. Germline assignment: CDR1 MGHRA and CDR2 YSYEKL. The CDR3 totals 17 residues. J lost 1 base, V lost 3 bases, and 9 bases had no gene match. CDR3 loop: CASSHNRGAGSGNTIYF. CDR3 bases: TGCGCCAGCAGCCACAACAGGGGCGCTGGGTCTGGAAACACCATATATTTT.

This clonotype occurred many times. V gene TRBV20-1 combines with J gene TRBJ2-2; 8 bases are a match to TRBD1. V lost 4 bases to trimming and J lost 4 bases; unmatched junction nucleotides: 2. Germline assignment: CDR1 DFQATT and CDR2 SNEGSKA (reference sequence). The CDR3 has 13 amino acids. The CDR3 DNA reads as TGCAGTGCTACCCAGGGGGCCACCGGGGAGCTGTTTTTT. Protein sequence: CSATQGATGELFF.

In this sample, this clonotype turned up many times. The chain is built from TRBV5-1 and TRBJ2-5; a weak D match, TRBD1 (5 bases). The CDR3 is 17 residues long. Deletions cut 1 base from V and 3 bases from J, with 19 bases between. Per the germline V gene, CDR1 is SGHRS and CDR2 is YFSETQ. The CDR3 reads CASSLCPLLQGEETQYF. The DNA of the CDR3 is TGCGCCAGCAGCTTGTGTCCTCTATTGCAGGGTGAAGAGACCCAGTACTTC.

This clonotype was observed a handful of times. This chain joins TRBV29-1 and TRBJ2-3; D is ambiguous. V was pared by 4 bases and J by 2 bases, with 16 bases between. The CDR3 runs to 15 residues. The germline V gene has CDR1 SQVTM and CDR2 ANQGSEA. CDR3 sequence reads: CSVAPATRFTDTQYF. CDR3 nucleotides: TGCAGCGTTGCCCCGGCGACACGCTTCACAGATACGCAGTATTTT.

This clonotype has a handful of counts. The rearrangement uses TRBV9 and TRBJ1-1; D gene ambiguous. CDR3 length: 12 amino acids. V was clipped by 3 bases and J by 7 bases, with 10 bases between them. Germline CDR1 and CDR2: SGDLS and YYNGEE. The CDR3 sequence: CASSEYAGEAFF. CDR3 DNA sequence: TGTGCCAGCAGCGAGTATGCTGGTGAAGCTTTCTTT.

The chain recombines TRBV15 with TRBJ2-2, with D unresolved. V lost 0 bases and J 7 bases, leaving 12 bases between the germline ends. Per germline, CDR1 LNHNV and CDR2 YYDKDF (reference sequence). The CDR3 is made up of 15 amino acids. The CDR3 nucleotides read TGTGCCACCAGCAGAGATGGGCAGGCTAGCGGGGAGCTGTTTTTT. Its translation is CATSRDGQASGELFF.

Ten or more counts support this clonotype. The chain uses TRBV10-3 and TRBJ2-7; 10 nucleotides agree with TRBD2. Germline values: CDR1 ENHRY, CDR2 SYGVKD. After removal of 4 bases from V and 3 bases from J, the junction contained 3 bases not matched to a gene. CDR3 length: 14 residues. The CDR3 DNA is TGTGCCATCAGTGGGACTAGCGGAAACTACGAGCAGTACTTC. This encodes CAISGTSGNYEQYF.

This chain joins TRBV20-1 and TRBJ2-2, with 8 bases aligning to TRBD1. V trimming: 6 bases; J trimming: 0 bases; junction bases outside the gene matches: 6. CDR1 and CDR2 (germline): DFQATT, SNEGSKA (reference sequence). The CDR3 length is 15 residues. In DNA, the CDR3 is TGCAGTGCGCTCGGACAGGGATCGAACACCGGGGAGCTGTTTTTT. Residues: CSALGQGSNTGELFF.

At least ten counts were recorded for this clonotype. The chain has TRBV7-2 and TRBJ2-7; D gene ambiguous. This CDR3 is built from 14 residues. The V gene lost 3 bases and the J gene lost 0 bases, with 9 bases spanning the gap. The V gene's germline CDR1 is SGHTA and CDR2 FQGNSA. The CDR3 DNA reads TGTGCCAGCAGCTTTGGTGCTTCCTCCTACGAGCAGTACTTC. It translates to CASSFGASSYEQYF. The variable domain in full, with the rest retrieved from reference TRBV7-2 and TRBJ2-7, is GAGVSQSPSNKVTEKGKDVELRCDPISGHTALYWYRQSLGQGLEFLIYFQGNSAPDKSGLPSDRFSAERTGGSVSTLTIQRTQQEDSAVYLCASSFGASSYEQYFGPGTRLTVT.

This clonotype came up many times. The chain's CDR3 is CASSQDKGGYYGYTF. CDR3 nucleotide sequence: TGCGCCAGCAGCCAAGATAAGGGCGGCTACTATGGCTACACCTTC. This rearrangement joins TRBV4-1 to TRBJ1-2; D uncertain. Germline CDR1 MGHRA, CDR2 YSYEKL. This CDR3 has 15 residues. V dropped 0 bases and J dropped 3 bases, with 11 bases sitting between them.

In its sample, this clonotype was seen many times. The CDR3 region is CASSFRETGLTYEQYF. The CDR3 DNA reads TGTGCCAGCAGTTTCAGGGAGACAGGTCTCACCTACGAGCAGTACTTC. V is TRBV6-2 or TRBV6-3 and J is TRBJ2-7, with TRBD1 as a possible D gene (6 bases). Germline assignment: CDR1 MNHEY and CDR2 SVGEGT. The CDR3 consists of 16 residues. The ends were cut back, 4 bases at V and 2 bases at J, with 18 bases in the middle.

This clonotype was observed a handful of times. The chain carries TRBV7-9 and TRBJ2-5; 9 bases agree with TRBD1. The CDR3 totals 14 residues. CDR1 and CDR2 (germline): SEHNR, FQNEAQ (reference sequence). V trimming: 5 bases; J trimming: 3 bases; junction bases outside the gene matches: 4. The CDR3 protein is CASSHRTGEETQYF. CDR3 in DNA: TGTGCCAGCAGCCATCGGACAGGGGAAGAGACCCAGTACTTC.

Many counts were recorded for this clonotype. The chain couples TRBV7-2 to TRBJ1-1; D might be TRBD1 (6 bases). The V gene's germline CDR1 is SGHTA and CDR2 FQGNSA. CDR3 length: 14 residues. V was cut by 3 bases and J by 4 bases, with 12 bases left in between. This CDR3 is CASSFDRYGTEAFF. Written as DNA, the CDR3 is TGTGCCAGCAGCTTCGACAGGTACGGCACTGAAGCTTTCTTT.

The chain uses TRBV9 and TRBJ2-7, with TRBD1 matching over 7 bases. With 0 bases clipped from V and 2 bases from J, the junction kept 5 bases outside the gene matches. The germline V gene has CDR1 SGDLS and CDR2 YYNGEE. The CDR3 runs 15 residues. The CDR3 nucleotides read TGTGCCAGCAGCGTAGACGACAGGGTTCCCTACGAGCAGTACTTC. This encodes CASSVDDRVPYEQYF.

This clonotype has at least ten counts. This chain links TRBV20-1 with TRBJ2-7; 11 bases align to TRBD1. From germline, CDR1 is DFQATT and CDR2 SNEGSKA (reference sequence). V lost 5 bases, J lost 7 bases, and 1 base stayed unmatched. This CDR3 contains 11 residues. CDR3 in DNA: TGCAGTGCTGGGACAGGGGGTGAGCAGTACTTC. Amino acids: CSAGTGGEQYF.

This clonotype has ten or more counts. The gene calls are TRBV9 and TRBJ2-7; TRBD1 aligns across 8 bases. CDR3 size: 16 residues. The trim removed 4 bases at V and 2 bases at J, leaving 11 bases unmatched. Germline V lookup: CDR1 SGDLS, CDR2 YYNGEE. CDR3 sequence (DNA): TGTGCCAGCAGCCCAGGGCAGGGGGCGCGACCCTACGAGCAGTACTTC. Its translation is CASSPGQGARPYEQYF.

At least ten counts were recorded for this clonotype. The chain joins TRBV15 to TRBJ2-7; TRBD1 agrees at 7 bases. V gave up 0 bases and J gave up 5 bases; unmatched junction bases: 7. Per germline, CDR1 LNHNV and CDR2 YYDKDF (reference sequence). CDR3 length equals 15 residues. CDR3 residues: CATSRDPTGINEQYF. The CDR3 nucleotides read TGTGCCACCAGCAGAGATCCGACAGGGATAAACGAGCAGTACTTC.

In this sample, this clonotype turned up many times. The chain couples TRBV12-3 or TRBV12-4 to TRBJ1-1; 9 bases match TRBD1. The CDR3 length is 13 residues. V lost 5 bases and J lost 6; bases outside the gene matches: 4. CDR3 bases: TGTGCCAGCAGTGCTGGACAGGGGTCTGAAGCTTTCTTT. This encodes CASSAGQGSEAFF.

This clonotype has ten or more counts. The CDR3 reads CASSLVQDSNQPQHF. The CDR3 DNA reads as TGTGCCAGCAGCTTAGTACAGGATAGCAATCAGCCCCAGCATTTT. The genes are TRBV7-2 and TRBJ1-5; possible D gene TRBD1, 5 bases. The V end lost 1 base, the J end lost 0 bases, and 7 bases lay between the germline ends. This CDR3 has 15 residues. The V gene's germline CDR1 is SGHTA and CDR2 FQGNSA.

The table lists this clonotype with a few counts. The chain couples TRBV7-9 to TRBJ2-2; the D is unclear. This CDR3 region has 15 residues. Germline V gene data show CDR1 as SEHNR and CDR2 as FQNEAQ (reference sequence). V gave up 2 bases and J gave up 4 bases, with 11 bases separating them. As DNA, the CDR3 is TGTGCCAGCAGCTTAACGTCTGTCGGCACCGGGGAGCTGTTTTTT. This codes for CASSLTSVGTGELFF.

The V call is TRBV6-2 or TRBV6-3, the J call TRBJ2-7; TRBD1 agrees at 7 bases. Losses at the gene ends were 2 bases for V and 1 base for J; bases not matched to a gene: 5. This CDR3 has 15 residues. The germline V gene encodes CDR1 MNHEY and CDR2 SVGEGT. The CDR3 region is CASSYGDSESYEQYF. CDR3 nucleotides: TGTGCCAGCAGTTACGGGGACAGCGAGTCCTACGAGCAGTACTTC.